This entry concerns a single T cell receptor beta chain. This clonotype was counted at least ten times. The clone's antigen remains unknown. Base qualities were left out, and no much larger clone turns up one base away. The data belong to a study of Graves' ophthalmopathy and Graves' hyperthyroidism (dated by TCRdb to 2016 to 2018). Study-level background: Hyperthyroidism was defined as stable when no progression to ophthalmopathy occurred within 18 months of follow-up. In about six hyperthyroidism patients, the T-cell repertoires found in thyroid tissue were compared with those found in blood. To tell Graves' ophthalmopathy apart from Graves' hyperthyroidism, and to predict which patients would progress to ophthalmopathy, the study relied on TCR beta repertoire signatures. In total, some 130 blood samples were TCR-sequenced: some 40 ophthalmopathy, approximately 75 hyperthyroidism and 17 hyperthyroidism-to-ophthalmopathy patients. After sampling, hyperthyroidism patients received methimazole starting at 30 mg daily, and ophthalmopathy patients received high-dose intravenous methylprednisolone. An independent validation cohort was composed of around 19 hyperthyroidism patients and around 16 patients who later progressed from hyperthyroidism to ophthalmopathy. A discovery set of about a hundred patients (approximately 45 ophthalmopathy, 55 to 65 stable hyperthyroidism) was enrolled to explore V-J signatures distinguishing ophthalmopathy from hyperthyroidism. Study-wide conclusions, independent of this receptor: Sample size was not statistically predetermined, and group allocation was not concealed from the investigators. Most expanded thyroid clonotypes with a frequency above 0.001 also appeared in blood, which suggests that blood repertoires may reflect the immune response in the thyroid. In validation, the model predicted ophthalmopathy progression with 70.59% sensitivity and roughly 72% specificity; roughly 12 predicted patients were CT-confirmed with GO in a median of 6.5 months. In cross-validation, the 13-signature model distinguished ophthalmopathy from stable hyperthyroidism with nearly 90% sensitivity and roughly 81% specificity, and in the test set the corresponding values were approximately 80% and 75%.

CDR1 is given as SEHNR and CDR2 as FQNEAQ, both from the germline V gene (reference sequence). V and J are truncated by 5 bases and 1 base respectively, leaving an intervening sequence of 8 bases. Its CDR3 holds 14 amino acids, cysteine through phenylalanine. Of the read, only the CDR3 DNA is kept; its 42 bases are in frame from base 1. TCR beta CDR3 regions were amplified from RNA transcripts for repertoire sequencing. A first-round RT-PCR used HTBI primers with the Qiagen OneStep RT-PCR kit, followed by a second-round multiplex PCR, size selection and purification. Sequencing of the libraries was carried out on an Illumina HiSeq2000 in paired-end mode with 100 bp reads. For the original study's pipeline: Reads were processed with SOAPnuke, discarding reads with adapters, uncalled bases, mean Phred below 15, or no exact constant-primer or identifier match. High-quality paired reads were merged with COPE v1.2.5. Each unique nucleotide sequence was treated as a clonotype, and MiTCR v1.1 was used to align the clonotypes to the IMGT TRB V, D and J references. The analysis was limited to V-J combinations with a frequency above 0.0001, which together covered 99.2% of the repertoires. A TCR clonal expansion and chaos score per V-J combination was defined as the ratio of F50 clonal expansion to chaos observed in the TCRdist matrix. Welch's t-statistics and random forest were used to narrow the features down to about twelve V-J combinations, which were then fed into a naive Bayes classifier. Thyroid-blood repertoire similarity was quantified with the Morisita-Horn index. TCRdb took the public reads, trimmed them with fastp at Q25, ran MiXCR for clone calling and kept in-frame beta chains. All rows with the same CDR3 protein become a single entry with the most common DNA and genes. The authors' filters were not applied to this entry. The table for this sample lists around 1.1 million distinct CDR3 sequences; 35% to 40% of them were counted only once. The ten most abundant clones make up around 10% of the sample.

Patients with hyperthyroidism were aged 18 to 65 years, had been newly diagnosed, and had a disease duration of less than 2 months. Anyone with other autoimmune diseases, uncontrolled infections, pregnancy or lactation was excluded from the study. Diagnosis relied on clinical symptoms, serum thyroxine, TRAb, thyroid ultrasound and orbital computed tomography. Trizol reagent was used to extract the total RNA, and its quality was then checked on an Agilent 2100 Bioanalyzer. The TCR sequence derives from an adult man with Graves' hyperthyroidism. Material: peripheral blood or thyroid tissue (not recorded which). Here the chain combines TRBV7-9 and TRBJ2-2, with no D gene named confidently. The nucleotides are TGTGCCAGCAGCGGACCGTGGAACACCGGGGAGCTGTTTTTT. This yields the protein CASSGPWNTGELFF.